Sequencing of this T cell receptor (beta chain) was carried out in a study of vaccination effects on CD4 cells after COVID-19. Within the ViraFEST assay, antigen-specific CD4+ T cells underwent expansion with viral peptide pools prior to sequencing. The authors isolated CD4+ T cells after around nine days of culture. Sometime from March through December 2020, the person acquired a SARS-CoV-2 infection that PCR confirmed. On this clone: The antigen is not known.

The method was immunoSEQ multiplex PCR; TCRdb's version includes in-frame clones alone and lacks a portion of them. The sample has 55,000 to 90,000 clones; over 60% are singletons. Germline V lookup: CDR1 SGHRS, CDR2 YFSETQ. V was clipped by 4 bases and J by 6 bases; unmatched bases: 10. This CDR3 is built from 17 residues. The chain uses TRBV5-1 and TRBJ2-1; the match to TRBD2 covers 13 bases. Source: CD4+ T cells from PBMCs cultured with HIV peptides, taken before COVID-19 vaccination. Subset reported: HIV-1 Nef peptide pool negative control/reference culture. The clonotype was recovered from a human donor who had a prior SARS-CoV-2 infection. In nucleotides, the CDR3 is TGCGCCAGCAGCGGAGCGACTAGCGGGGGGCCCCCCAATGAGCAGTTCTTC. Amino acids: CASSGATSGGPPNEQFF.